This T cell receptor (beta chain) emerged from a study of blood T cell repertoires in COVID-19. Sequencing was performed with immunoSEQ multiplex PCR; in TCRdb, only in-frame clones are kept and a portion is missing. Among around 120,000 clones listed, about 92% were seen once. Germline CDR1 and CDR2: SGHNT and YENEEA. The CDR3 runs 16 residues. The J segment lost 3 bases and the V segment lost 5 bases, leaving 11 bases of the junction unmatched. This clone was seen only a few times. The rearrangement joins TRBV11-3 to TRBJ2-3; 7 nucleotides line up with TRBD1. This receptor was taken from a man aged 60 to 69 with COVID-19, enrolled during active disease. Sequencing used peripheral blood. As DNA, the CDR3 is TGTGCCAGCAGCCCCGGGACAGCTTCCCGAACAGATACGCAGTATTTT. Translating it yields CASSPGTASRTDTQYF.